This TCR beta chain was sequenced during a study of graft-versus-host responses after intestinal transplantation. Study observations and caveats: GvH clones surfaced in recipient marrow, some emerging earlier in ileum or blood.

As for this clone: Antigen: not known.

Germline loops: CDR1 SQVTM, CDR2 ANQGSEA. Trimming pared 7 bases from V and 2 bases from J, leaving 9 bases between. This CDR3 is built from 13 residues. Clones were read by immunoSEQ multiplex PCR, and TCRdb kept only the in-frame ones, dropping some. This sample has 57,000 or so clones, with approximately 90% found just once. The rearrangement joins TRBV29-1 to TRBJ2-6, with a weak D call TRBD1 (6 bases). The clonotype comes from a human patient who received an intestinal transplant, so some T cells may come from the graft donor. The sample here was PBMCs, taken 118 days after intestinal transplantation. The CDR3 is CSARGAGANVLTF. As DNA, the CDR3 is TGCAGCGCCAGGGGTGCTGGGGCCAACGTCCTGACTTTC. The entire variable domain, with the rest obtained from reference TRBV29-1 and TRBJ2-6, is as follows: SAVISQKPSRDICQRGTSLTIQCQVDSQVTMMFWYRQQPGQSLTLIATANQGSEATYESGFVIDKFPISRPNLTFSTLTVSNMSPEDSSIYLCSARGAGANVLTFGAGSRLTVL.